This T cell receptor beta chain was sequenced for a study of blood T cell repertoires in COVID-19. Germline values: CDR1 SGHRS, CDR2 YFSETQ. This CDR3 spans 14 amino acids. Trimming pared 0 bases from V and 2 bases from J, leaving 7 bases between. Clones were sequenced by immunoSEQ multiplex PCR, and TCRdb holds only the in-frame ones, with some missing. The data hold fewer than 50,000 clones, with just under 75% observed a single time. The receptor was derived from a man between 65 and 85 years old with COVID-19, enrolled during active disease. Sequencing was performed on peripheral blood. The chain recombines TRBV5-1 with TRBJ2-3, with a possible D match to TRBD1 (5 bases). CDR3 in amino acids: CASSLGQPTDTQYF. CDR3 in DNA: TGCGCCAGCAGCTTGGGACAGCCCACAGATACGCAGTATTTT.